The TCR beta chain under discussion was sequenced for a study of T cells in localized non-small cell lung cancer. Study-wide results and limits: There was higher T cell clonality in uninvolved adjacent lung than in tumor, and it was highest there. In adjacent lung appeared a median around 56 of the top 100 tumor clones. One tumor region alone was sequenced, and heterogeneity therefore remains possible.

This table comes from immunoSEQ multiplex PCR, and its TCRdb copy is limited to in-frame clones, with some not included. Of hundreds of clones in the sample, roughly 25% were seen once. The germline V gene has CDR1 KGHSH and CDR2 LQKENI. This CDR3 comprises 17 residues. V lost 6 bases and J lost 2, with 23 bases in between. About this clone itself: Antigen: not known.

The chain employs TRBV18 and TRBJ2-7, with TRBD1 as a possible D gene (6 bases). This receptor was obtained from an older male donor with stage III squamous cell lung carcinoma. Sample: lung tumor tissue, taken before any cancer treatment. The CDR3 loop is CASSHQAIGGPPYEQYF. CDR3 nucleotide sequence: TGTGCCAGCTCCCATCAGGCTATAGGGGGTCCGCCCTACGAGCAGTACTTC. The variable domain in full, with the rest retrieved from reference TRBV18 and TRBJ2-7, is NAGVMQNPRHLVRRRGQEARLRCSPMKGHSHVYWYRQLPEEGLKFMVYLQKENIIDESGMPKERFSAEFPKEGPSILRIQQVVRGDSAAYFCASSHQAIGGPPYEQYFGPGTRLTVT.